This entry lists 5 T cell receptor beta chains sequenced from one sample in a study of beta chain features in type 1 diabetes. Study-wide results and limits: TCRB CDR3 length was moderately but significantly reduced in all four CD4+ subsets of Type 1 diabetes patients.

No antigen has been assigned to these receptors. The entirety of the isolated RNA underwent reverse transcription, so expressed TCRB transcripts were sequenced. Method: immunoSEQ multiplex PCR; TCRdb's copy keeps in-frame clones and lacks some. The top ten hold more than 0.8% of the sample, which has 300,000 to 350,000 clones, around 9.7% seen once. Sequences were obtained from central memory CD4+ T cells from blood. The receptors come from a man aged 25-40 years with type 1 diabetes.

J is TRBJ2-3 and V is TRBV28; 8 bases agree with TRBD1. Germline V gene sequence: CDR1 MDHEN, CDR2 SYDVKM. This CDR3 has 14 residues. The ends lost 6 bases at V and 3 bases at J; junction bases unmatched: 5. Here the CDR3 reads CASSHRGATDTQYF. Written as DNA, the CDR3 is TGTGCCAGCAGCCACAGGGGGGCTACAGATACGCAGTATTTT.

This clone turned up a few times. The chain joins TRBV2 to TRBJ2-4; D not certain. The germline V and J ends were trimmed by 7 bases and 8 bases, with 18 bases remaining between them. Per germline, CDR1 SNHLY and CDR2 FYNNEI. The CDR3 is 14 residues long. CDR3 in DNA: TGTGCCAGCAAGAGCGCCTCTCGTTGGGACATTCAGTACTTC. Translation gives CASKSASRWDIQYF.

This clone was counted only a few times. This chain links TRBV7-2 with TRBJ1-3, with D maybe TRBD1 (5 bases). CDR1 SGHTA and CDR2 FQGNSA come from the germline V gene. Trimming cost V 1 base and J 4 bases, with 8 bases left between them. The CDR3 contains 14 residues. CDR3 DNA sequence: TGTGCCAGCAGCTTAGAGACAGTCGGAAACACCATATATTTT. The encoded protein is CASSLETVGNTIYF.

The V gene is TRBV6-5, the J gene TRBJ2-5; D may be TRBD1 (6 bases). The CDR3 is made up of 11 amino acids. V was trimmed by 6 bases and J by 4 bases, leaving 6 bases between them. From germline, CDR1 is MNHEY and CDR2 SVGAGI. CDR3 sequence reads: CASRDRETQYF. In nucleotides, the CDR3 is TGTGCCAGCAGGGACAGAGAGACCCAGTACTTC.

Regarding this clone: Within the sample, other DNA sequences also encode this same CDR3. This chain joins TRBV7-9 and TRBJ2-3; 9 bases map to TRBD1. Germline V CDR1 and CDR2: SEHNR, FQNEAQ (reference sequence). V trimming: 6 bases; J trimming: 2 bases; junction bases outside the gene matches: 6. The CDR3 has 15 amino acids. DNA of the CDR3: TGTGCCAGCAGTTCCGGGACAGGGTCCACAGATACGCAGTATTTT. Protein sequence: CASSSGTGSTDTQYF. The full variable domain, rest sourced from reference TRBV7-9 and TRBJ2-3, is DTGVSQNPRHKITKRGQNVTFRCDPISEHNRLYWYRQTLGQGPEFLTYFQNEAQLEKSRLLSDRFSAERPKGSFSTLEIQRTEQGDSAMYLCASSSGTGSTDTQYFGPGTRLTVL.